These 23 T cell receptor beta chains originate from one sample sequenced in a study of blood T cell repertoires in COVID-19. Profiling relied on immunoSEQ multiplex PCR, and the TCRdb table lists in-frame clones only, not all of them. The repertoire includes about 120,000 clones, over 75% of them detected once, and more than 15% sits in the top ten. Sequenced: peripheral blood. The origin of the receptors is a man in his fifties or sixties with active or convalescent COVID-19.

This chain links TRBV5-1 with TRBJ2-7, with 7 bases fitting TRBD2. Germline V lookup: CDR1 SGHRS, CDR2 YFSETQ. V was clipped by 4 bases and J by 0 bases; unmatched bases: 10. The CDR3 runs to 16 residues. CDR3 DNA sequence: TGCGCCAGCAGCCGGGGGGACGCAATCCTCTCCTACGAGCAGTACTTC. Translation: CASSRGDAILSYEQYF.

This chain connects TRBV6-4 to TRBJ2-1; 9 bases match TRBD1. CDR1 and CDR2 (germline): MRHNA, SNTAGT. CDR3 length equals 17 residues. V trimming: 5 bases; J trimming: 2 bases; junction bases outside the gene matches: 10. CDR3 sequence (DNA): TGTGCCAGCAGTAAAGGGACAGGGAGCTTTCCCTACAATGAGCAGTTCTTC. Translated: CASSKGTGSFPYNEQFF.

V is TRBV4-2 and J is TRBJ2-4, with 10 bases that match TRBD2. This CDR3 spans 14 amino acids. CDR1 LGHNA and CDR2 YNFKEQ come from the germline V gene. V lost 2 bases, J lost 8 bases, and 3 bases stayed unmatched. The CDR3 DNA reads as TGTGCCAGCAGCCAAATTGGGACTAGCGACATTCAGTACTTC. This codes for CASSQIGTSDIQYF.

The rearrangement joins TRBV28 to TRBJ2-7; TRBD1 agrees at 8 bases. V shed 5 bases and J 0 bases; nucleotides not matched to a gene: 9. The CDR3 consists of 16 residues. CDR1 is MDHEN and CDR2 is SYDVKM in the germline V gene. CDR3: CASSPGQGKSSYEQYF. CDR3 DNA sequence: TGTGCCAGCAGTCCAGGACAGGGAAAGAGCTCCTACGAGCAGTACTTC.

The chain uses TRBV19 and TRBJ2-2; D may be TRBD1 (6 bases). Deletions cut 7 bases from V and 4 bases from J, with 13 bases between. This CDR3 region has 14 residues. Germline V lookup: CDR1 LNHDA, CDR2 SQIVND (reference sequence). CDR3 loop: CASKNRASTGELFF. The DNA of the CDR3 is TGTGCCAGTAAAAACAGGGCATCCACCGGGGAGCTGTTTTTT.

This clone was detected a few times. CDR3 nucleotides: TGTGCCAGCAGCTACGGGGGGGCCCGGGACTATAAACTGTTTTTT. It specifies CASSYGGARDYKLFF. The chain carries TRBV7-9 and TRBJ1-4; tentative D call: TRBD1 (6 bases). Trimming took 4 bases from V and 11 from J, leaving 20 bases between them. Germline CDR1 is SEHNR and CDR2 is FQNEAQ (reference sequence). This CDR3 has 15 residues. The entire variable domain, with the rest obtained from reference TRBV7-9 and TRBJ1-4, is as follows: DTGVSQNPRHKITKRGQNVTFRCDPISEHNRLYWYRQTLGQGPEFLTYFQNEAQLEKSRLLSDRFSAERPKGSFSTLEIQRTEQGDSAMYLCASSYGGARDYKLFFGSGTQLSVL.

The chain joins TRBV30 to TRBJ2-2; 10 bases are shared with TRBD1. Trimming removed 2 bases from V and 6 bases from J; junction bases left unmatched: 9. This CDR3 contains 16 residues. Germline lookup yields CDR1 GTSNPN and CDR2 SVGIG (reference sequence). The CDR3 is CAWSPYLTGGSGELFF. DNA for the CDR3: TGTGCCTGGAGTCCCTATTTGACAGGGGGCTCCGGGGAGCTGTTTTTT.

V usage is TRBV14 and J usage is TRBJ1-3; the D is unclear. Looked up from germline, CDR1 is SGHDN and CDR2 is FVKESK. There are 13 residues in the CDR3. Trimming took off 2 bases at V and 2 bases at J, with 4 bases between the two ends. CDR3 DNA sequence: TGTGCCAGCAGCCAATATACTGGAAACACCATATATTTT. It translates to CASSQYTGNTIYF.

CDR3 coding DNA: TGTGCCATCAGTGGCCTAGCGGGAGACTCCTACAATGAGCAGTTCTTC. This codes for CAISGLAGDSYNEQFF. This chain connects TRBV10-3 to TRBJ2-1; 10 bases are a match to TRBD2. In germline, CDR1 is ENHRY, CDR2 SYGVKD. This CDR3 is 16 amino acids long. V lost 4 bases, J lost 0 bases, and 3 bases stayed unmatched.

This clone was recorded a few times. The chain couples TRBV11-1 to TRBJ1-1; tentatively, D is TRBD1 (5 bases). CDR1 is SGHAT, CDR2 FQDESV, per germline (reference sequence). Trimming pared 5 bases from V and 4 bases from J, leaving 17 bases between. This CDR3 spans 15 amino acids. CDR3: CASSLGRGVGTEAFF. The CDR3 nucleotides are TGTGCCAGCAGCCTTGGTCGGGGGGTCGGCACTGAAGCTTTCTTT.

This clone has a single count. Since a much larger clone is just one base distant, this may be a read error. The chain has TRBV11-2 and TRBJ2-1; 13 nucleotides line up with TRBD2. Germline loops: CDR1 SGHAT, CDR2 FQNNGV. The CDR3 covers 15 residues. The junction had 4 bases not matched to a gene; V was cut back by 5 bases and J by 6 bases. DNA for the CDR3: TGTGCCAGCAGCACCAGGACTAGCGGGAGCAATGAGCAGTTCTTC. This codes for CASSTRTSGSNEQFF.

The chain joins TRBV5-1 to TRBJ2-1; a possible D gene is TRBD1 (5 bases). V was cut by 2 bases and J by 8 bases, with 17 bases left in between. Germline values: CDR1 SGHRS, CDR2 YFSETQ. CDR3 length equals 15 residues. The CDR3 DNA reads TGCGCCAGCAGCTTAGGGGTGACCAGGATCGATGAGCAGTTCTTC. It yields the protein CASSLGVTRIDEQFF.

V is TRBV6-5 and J is TRBJ2-7; 8 nucleotides align to TRBD1. Trimming cost V 6 bases and J 3 bases; bases outside gene matches: 7. The CDR3 extends over 14 amino acids. Germline values: CDR1 MNHEY, CDR2 SVGAGI. This chain's CDR3 is CASRRDRGNYEQYF. CDR3 nucleotide sequence: TGTGCCAGCAGACGTGACAGGGGAAACTACGAGCAGTACTTC.

The chain recombines TRBV18 with TRBJ2-7; TRBD1 aligns across 12 bases. The CDR3 totals 16 residues. The V gene's germline CDR1 is KGHSH and CDR2 LQKENI. The ends lost 3 bases at V and 0 bases at J; junction bases unmatched: 3. DNA of the CDR3: TGTGCCAGCTCACCGGGACAGGGGGCAAGCTCCTACGAGCAGTACTTC. The encoded protein is CASSPGQGASSYEQYF. Drawing the rest from reference TRBV18 and TRBJ2-7, the complete variable domain is NAGVMQNPRHLVRRRGQEARLRCSPMKGHSHVYWYRQLPEEGLKFMVYLQKENIIDESGMPKERFSAEFPKEGPSILRIQQVVRGDSAAYFCASSPGQGASSYEQYFGPGTRLTVT.

V gene TRBV19 combines with J gene TRBJ1-1, with 10 bases aligning to TRBD1. With V trimmed by 5 bases and J by 1 base, 1 base remained unmatched. In germline, CDR1 is LNHDA, CDR2 SQIVND (reference sequence). The CDR3 has 14 amino acids. The CDR3: CASSWDRGNTEAFF. The CDR3 DNA follows: TGTGCCAGTAGTTGGGACAGGGGGAACACTGAAGCTTTCTTT.

The rearrangement joins TRBV18 to TRBJ2-7; 8 nucleotides match TRBD2. V shed 0 bases, J shed 3 bases, and the junction held 1 base outside the gene matches. Germline V gives CDR1 KGHSH, CDR2 LQKENI. This CDR3 region has 14 residues. This CDR3 reads CASSPPSGIYEQYF. As DNA, the CDR3 is TGTGCCAGCTCACCACCTAGCGGGATCTACGAGCAGTACTTC.

The CDR3 DNA is TGTGCCAGCAGCCTCCACACGGGGGAAGCTTTCTTT. The encoded protein is CASSLHTGEAFF. This chain joins TRBV3-1 (or the pseudogene TRBV3-2) and TRBJ1-1; D gene unclear. The CDR3 has 12 amino acids. The germline CDR1 and CDR2 sequences are LGHDT and YNNKEL (reference sequence). Trimming pared 4 bases from V and 8 bases from J, leaving 11 bases between.

The gene calls are TRBV7-9 and TRBJ1-2; 10 bases align to TRBD1. The V and J ends lost 3 bases and 8 bases, in that order; junction bases with no gene match: 9. The germline gives CDR1 SEHNR, CDR2 FQNEAQ (reference sequence). The CDR3 has 15 amino acids. CDR3 region: CASSFRQGASEGYTF. CDR3 bases: TGTGCCAGCAGCTTTAGACAGGGGGCCTCAGAAGGCTACACCTTC.

The chain has TRBV5-1 and TRBJ2-7; no firm D call. Germline CDR1 reads SGHRS; CDR2 reads YFSETQ. This CDR3 is built from 16 residues. Trimming removed 0 bases at V and 3 bases at J, with 16 bases between. CDR3 residues: CASSLVIRRSGYEQYF. CDR3 bases: TGCGCCAGCAGCTTGGTAATACGGAGATCTGGCTACGAGCAGTACTTC.

This chain uses TRBV13 with TRBJ2-3, with TRBD1 as a possible D gene (6 bases). The V end was cut by 5 bases, the J end by 2 bases, with 17 bases between. Germline V lookup: CDR1 PRHDT, CDR2 FYEKMQ (reference sequence). The CDR3 sequence is 16 residues long. CDR3 nucleotide sequence: TGTGCCAGCAGCGAACGGACAGACTATCTCACAGATACGCAGTATTTT. Its translation is CASSERTDYLTDTQYF.

The rearrangement joins TRBV28 to TRBJ2-1, with D maybe TRBD2 (6 bases). Germline loops: CDR1 MDHEN, CDR2 SYDVKM. This CDR3 has 12 amino acids. V gave up 8 bases and J gave up 4 bases, with 9 bases separating them. CDR3 bases: TGTGCCAGCCGCCGGGGGTACAATGAGCAGTTCTTC. Its protein is CASRRGYNEQFF.

This chain uses TRBV19 with TRBJ1-1; D remains unclear. V gave up 6 bases and J gave up 5 bases, with 10 bases separating them. Germline V gives CDR1 LNHDA, CDR2 SQIVND (reference sequence). The CDR3 length is 12 residues. In DNA form, the CDR3 reads TGTGCCAGTAGCGCACGGAGGACTGAAGCTTTCTTT. This sequence encodes CASSARRTEAFF.

There are a few counts of this clone. The chain links TRBV7-6 to TRBJ1-1, with D unclear. Trimming took off 1 base at V and 5 bases at J, with 8 bases between the two ends. The CDR3 totals 13 residues. The germline CDR1 and CDR2 sequences are SGHVS and FNYEAQ. Here the CDR3 reads CASSLGGRTEAFF. The DNA for the CDR3 is TGTGCCAGCAGCTTAGGTGGCCGTACTGAAGCTTTCTTT.